Detailed here is one TCR beta chain. These data originate in a study of blood T cell repertoires in COVID-19. Whole-study context: Whether acute or convalescent, the COVID-19 samples came from the United States, Italy and Spain. Sample material is recorded as cDNA or gDNA derived from T cells, B-cell-depleted T cells, or PBMCs.

CDR1 is SGHNT, CDR2 YYREEE, per germline (reference sequence). V was pared by 5 bases and J by 6 bases, with 14 bases between. This CDR3 has 13 amino acids. Per the authors' pipeline: Scientists estimated how many nucleated cells there were by amplifying reference gene primers. The assay was immunoSEQ multiplex PCR, and TCRdb's table has in-frame clones only and misses some. The V and J calls and clone size were taken over from that table, and D and trimming were inferred from the DNA. The sample includes some 200,000 clones, 85% to 90% of them seen just once. The chain carries TRBV5-4 and TRBJ1-2; no firm D call. This clonotype was sampled from a man aged 45-60 years with acute or convalescent COVID-19. Sequencing was done on a sample of peripheral blood. The CDR3 spells CASRPLLRDGYTF. The CDR3 DNA reads TGTGCCAGCAGGCCGCTACTTCGTGATGGCTACACCTTC.